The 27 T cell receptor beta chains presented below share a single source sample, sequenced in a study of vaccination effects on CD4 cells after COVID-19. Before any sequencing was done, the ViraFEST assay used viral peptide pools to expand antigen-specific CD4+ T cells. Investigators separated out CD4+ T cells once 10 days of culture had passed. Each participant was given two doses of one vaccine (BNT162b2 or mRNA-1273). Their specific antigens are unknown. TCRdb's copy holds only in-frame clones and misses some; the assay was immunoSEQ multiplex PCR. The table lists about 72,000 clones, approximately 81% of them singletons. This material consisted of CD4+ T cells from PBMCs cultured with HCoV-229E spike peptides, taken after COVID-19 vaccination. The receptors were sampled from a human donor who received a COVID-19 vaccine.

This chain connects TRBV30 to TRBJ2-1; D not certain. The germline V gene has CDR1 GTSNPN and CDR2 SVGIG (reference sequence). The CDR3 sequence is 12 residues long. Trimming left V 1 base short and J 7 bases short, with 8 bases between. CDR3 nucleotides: TGTGCCTGGAGTGACCGCTCGAATGAGCAGTTCTTC. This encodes CAWSDRSNEQFF. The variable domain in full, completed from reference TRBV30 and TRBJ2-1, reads SQTIHQWPATLVQPVGSPLSLECTVEGTSNPNLYWYRQAAGRGLQLLFYSVGIGQISSEVPQNLSASRPQDRQFILSSKKLLLSDSGFYLCAWSDRSNEQFFGPGTRLTVL.

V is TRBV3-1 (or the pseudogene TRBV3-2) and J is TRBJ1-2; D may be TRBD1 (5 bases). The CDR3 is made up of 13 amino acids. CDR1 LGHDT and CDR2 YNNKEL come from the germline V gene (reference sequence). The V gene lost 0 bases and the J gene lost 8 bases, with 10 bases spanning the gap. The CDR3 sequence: CASSQDGGSGYTF. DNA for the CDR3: TGTGCCAGCAGCCAAGATGGGGGGAGCGGCTACACCTTC.

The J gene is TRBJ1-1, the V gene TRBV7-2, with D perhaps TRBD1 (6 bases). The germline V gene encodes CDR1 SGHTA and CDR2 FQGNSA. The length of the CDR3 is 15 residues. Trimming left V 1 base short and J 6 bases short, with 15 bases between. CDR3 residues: CASSLEGRGLSEAFF. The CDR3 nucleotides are TGTGCCAGCAGCTTAGAGGGGAGGGGGTTGTCTGAAGCTTTCTTT.

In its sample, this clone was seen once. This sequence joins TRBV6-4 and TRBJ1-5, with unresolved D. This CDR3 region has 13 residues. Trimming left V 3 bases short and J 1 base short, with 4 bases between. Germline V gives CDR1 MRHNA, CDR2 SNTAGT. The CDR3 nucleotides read TGTGCCAGCAGTGAGGGCAGCAATCAGCCCCAGCATTTT. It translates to CASSEGSNQPQHF.

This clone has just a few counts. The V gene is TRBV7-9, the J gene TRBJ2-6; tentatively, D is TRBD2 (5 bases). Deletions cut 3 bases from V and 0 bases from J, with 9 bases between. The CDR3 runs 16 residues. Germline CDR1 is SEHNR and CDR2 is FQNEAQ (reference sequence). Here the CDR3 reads CASSLGGLSGANVLTF. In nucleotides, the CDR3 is TGTGCCAGCAGCTTGGGTGGACTCTCTGGGGCCAACGTCCTGACTTTC.

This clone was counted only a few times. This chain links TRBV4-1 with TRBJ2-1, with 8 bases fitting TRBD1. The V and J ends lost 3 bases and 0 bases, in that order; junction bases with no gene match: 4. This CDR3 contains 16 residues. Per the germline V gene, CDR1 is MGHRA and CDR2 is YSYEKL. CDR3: CASSQTGASSYNEQFF. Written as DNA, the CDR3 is TGCGCCAGCAGCCAGACAGGGGCGAGCTCCTACAATGAGCAGTTCTTC.

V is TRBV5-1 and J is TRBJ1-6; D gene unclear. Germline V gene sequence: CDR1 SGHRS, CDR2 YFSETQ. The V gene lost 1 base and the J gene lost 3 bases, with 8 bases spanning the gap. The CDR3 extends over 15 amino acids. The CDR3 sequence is CASSLTGNYNSPLHF. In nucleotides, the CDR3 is TGCGCCAGCAGCTTGACCGGGAACTATAATTCACCCCTCCACTTT.

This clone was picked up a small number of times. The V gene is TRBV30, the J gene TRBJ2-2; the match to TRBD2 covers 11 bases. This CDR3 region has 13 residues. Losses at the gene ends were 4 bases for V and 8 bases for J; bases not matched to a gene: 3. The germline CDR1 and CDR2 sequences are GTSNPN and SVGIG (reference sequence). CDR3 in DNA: TGTGCCTGGACTAGCGGGGGGCCAGGGGAGCTGTTTTTT. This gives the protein CAWTSGGPGELFF.

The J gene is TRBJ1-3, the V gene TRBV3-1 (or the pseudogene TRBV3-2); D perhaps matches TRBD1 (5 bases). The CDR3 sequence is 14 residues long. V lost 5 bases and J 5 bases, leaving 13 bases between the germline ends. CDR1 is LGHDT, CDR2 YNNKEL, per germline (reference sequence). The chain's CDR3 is CASSNTGFRNTIYF. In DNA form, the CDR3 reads TGTGCCAGCAGCAATACAGGCTTCAGAAACACCATATATTTT.

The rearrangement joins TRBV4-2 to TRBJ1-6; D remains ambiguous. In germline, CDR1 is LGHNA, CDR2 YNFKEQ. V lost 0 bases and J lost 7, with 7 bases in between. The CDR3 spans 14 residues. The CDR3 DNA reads TGTGCCAGCAGCCAAGATTCGCCCAATTCACCCCTCCACTTT. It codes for CASSQDSPNSPLHF.

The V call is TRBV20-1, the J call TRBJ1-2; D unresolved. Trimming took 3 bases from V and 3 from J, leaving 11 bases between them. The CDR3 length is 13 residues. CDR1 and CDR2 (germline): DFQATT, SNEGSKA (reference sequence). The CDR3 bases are TGCAGTGCTAGTCGTTTCCCGGACTATGGCTACACCTTC. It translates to CSASRFPDYGYTF.

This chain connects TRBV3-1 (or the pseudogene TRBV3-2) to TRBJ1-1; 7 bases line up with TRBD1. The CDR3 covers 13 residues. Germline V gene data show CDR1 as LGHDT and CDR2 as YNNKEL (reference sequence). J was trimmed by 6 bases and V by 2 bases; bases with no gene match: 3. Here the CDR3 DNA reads TGTGCCAGCAGCCAATTCACAGGGGCTGAAGCTTTCTTT. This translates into CASSQFTGAEAFF.

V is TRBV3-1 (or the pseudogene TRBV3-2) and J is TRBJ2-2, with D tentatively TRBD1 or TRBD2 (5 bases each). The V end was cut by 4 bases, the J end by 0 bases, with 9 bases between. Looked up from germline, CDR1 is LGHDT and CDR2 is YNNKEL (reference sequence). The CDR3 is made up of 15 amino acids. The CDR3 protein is CASSLGVSNTGELFF. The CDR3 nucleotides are TGTGCCAGCAGCCTGGGGGTATCGAACACCGGGGAGCTGTTTTTT.

CDR3: CASSSQGRLRGPGYTF. Written as DNA, the CDR3 is TGTGCCAGCAGCTCCCAGGGGCGTCTGAGGGGGCCTGGCTACACCTTC. J is TRBJ1-2 and V is TRBV9; 7 nucleotides match TRBD1. Losses at the gene ends were 4 bases for V and 7 bases for J; bases not matched to a gene: 16. Germline V CDR1 and CDR2: SGDLS, YYNGEE. The CDR3 has 16 residues.

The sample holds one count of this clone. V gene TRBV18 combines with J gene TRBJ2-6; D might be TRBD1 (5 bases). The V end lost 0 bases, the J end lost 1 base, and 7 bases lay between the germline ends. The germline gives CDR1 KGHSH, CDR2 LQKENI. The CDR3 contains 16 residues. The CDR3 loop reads CASSPPQGSGANVLTF. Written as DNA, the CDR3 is TGTGCCAGCTCACCACCTCAGGGTTCTGGGGCCAACGTCCTGACTTTC.

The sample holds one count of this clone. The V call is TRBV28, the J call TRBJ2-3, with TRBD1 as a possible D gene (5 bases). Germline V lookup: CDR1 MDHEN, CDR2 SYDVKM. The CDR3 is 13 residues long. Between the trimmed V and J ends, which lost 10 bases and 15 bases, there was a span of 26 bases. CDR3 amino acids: CATTDLSTAYQYF. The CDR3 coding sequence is TGTGCCACGACAGATCTTTCAACAGCATATCAATATTTT. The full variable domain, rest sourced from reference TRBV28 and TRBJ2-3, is DVKVTQSSRYLVKRTGEKVFLECVQDMDHENMFWYRQDPGLGLRLIYFSYDVKMKEKGDIPEGYSVSREKKERFSLILESASTNQTSMYLCATTDLSTAYQYFGPGTRLTVL.

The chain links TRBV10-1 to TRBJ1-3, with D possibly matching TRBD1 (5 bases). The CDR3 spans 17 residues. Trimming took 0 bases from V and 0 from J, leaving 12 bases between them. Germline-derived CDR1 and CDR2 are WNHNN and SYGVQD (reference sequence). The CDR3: CASSESGTLSSGNTIYF. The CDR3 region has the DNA TGCGCCAGCAGTGAGTCCGGGACTTTGAGCTCTGGAAACACCATATATTTT.

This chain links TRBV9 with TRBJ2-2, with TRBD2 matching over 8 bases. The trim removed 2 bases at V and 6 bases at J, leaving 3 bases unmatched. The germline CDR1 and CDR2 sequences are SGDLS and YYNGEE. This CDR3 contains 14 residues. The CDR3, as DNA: TGTGCCAGCAGCGTTGGACTAGCACCCGGGGAGCTGTTTTTT. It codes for CASSVGLAPGELFF.

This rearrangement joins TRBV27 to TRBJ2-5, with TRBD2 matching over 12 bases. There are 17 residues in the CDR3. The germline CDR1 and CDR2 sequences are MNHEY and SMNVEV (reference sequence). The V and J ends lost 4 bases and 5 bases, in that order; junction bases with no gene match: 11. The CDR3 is CASSWGPSGGAEETQYF. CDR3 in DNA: TGTGCCAGCAGTTGGGGCCCTAGCGGGGGGGCCGAGGAGACCCAGTACTTC.

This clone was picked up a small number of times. The CDR3: CASSVTSDTGELFF. The CDR3 bases are TGTGCCAGCAGTGTAACGTCGGACACCGGGGAGCTGTTTTTT. V is TRBV2 and J is TRBJ2-2; unclear D gene. From germline, CDR1 is SNHLY and CDR2 FYNNEI. Trimming took 4 bases from V and 3 from J, leaving 9 bases between them. This CDR3 comprises 14 residues. Combining the CDR3 with reference TRBV2 and TRBJ2-2 gives the whole variable domain EPEVTQTPSHQVTQMGQEVILRCVPISNHLYFYWYRQILGQKVEFLVSFYNNEISEKSEIFDDQFSVERPDGSNFTLKIRSTKLEDSAMYFCASSVTSDTGELFFGEGSRLTVL.

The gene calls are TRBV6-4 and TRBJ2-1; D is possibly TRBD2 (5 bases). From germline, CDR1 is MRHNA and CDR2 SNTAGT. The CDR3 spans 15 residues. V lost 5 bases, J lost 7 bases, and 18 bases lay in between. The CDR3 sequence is CASSPPGQEANEQFF. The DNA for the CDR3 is TGTGCCAGCAGTCCCCCTGGGCAGGAGGCTAATGAGCAGTTCTTC.

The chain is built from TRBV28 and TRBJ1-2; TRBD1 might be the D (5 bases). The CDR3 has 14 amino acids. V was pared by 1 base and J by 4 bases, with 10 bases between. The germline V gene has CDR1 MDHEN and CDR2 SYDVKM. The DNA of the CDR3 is TGTGCCAGCAGTTTATCTCAGGGCTCCTATGGCTACACCTTC. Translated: CASSLSQGSYGYTF.

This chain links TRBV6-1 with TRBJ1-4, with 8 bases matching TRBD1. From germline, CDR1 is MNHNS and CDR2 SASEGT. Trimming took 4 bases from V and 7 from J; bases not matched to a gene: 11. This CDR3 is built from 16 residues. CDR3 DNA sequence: TGTGCCAGCAGTGCCGACCCACAGGGGGGATTTGAAAAACTGTTTTTT. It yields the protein CASSADPQGGFEKLFF.

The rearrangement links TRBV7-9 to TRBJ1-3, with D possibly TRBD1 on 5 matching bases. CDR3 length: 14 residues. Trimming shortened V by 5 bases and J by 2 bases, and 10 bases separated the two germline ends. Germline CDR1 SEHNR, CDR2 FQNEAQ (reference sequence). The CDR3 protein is CASSAGGAGNTIYF. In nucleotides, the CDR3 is TGTGCCAGCAGCGCCGGGGGGGCTGGAAACACCATATATTTT.

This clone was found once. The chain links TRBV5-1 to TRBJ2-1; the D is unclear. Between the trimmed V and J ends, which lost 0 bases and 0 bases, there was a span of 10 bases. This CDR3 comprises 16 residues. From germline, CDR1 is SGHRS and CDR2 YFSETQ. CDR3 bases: TGCGCCAGCAGCTTGGAACAGTTGAGCTCCTACAATGAGCAGTTCTTC. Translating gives CASSLEQLSSYNEQFF.

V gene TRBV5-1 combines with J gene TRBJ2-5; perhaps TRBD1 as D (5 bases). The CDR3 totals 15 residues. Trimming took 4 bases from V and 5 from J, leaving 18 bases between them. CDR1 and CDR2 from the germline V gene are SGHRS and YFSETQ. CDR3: CASSPWQTARETQYF. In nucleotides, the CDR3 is TGCGCCAGCAGCCCCTGGCAGACAGCCCGGGAGACCCAGTACTTC.

CDR3 coding DNA: TGTGCCAGCAGCCTCTCAGGGGGCAGAGACACTGAAGCTTTCTTT. This codes for CASSLSGGRDTEAFF. The V gene is TRBV14, the J gene TRBJ1-1, with 8 bases identical to TRBD1. The CDR3 loop spans 15 amino acids. The germline V gene has CDR1 SGHDN and CDR2 FVKESK. The trim removed 4 bases at V and 3 bases at J, leaving 7 bases unmatched.